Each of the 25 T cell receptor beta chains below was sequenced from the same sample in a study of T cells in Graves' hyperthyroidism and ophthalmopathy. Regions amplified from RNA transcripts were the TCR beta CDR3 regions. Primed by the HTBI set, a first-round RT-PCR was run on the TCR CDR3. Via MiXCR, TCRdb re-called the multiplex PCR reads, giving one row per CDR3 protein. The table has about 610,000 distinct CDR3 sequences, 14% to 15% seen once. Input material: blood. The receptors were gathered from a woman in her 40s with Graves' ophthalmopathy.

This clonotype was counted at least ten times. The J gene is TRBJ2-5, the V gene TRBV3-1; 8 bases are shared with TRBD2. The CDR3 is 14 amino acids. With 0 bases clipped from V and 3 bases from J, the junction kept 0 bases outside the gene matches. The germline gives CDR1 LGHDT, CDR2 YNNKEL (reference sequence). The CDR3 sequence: CASSQDSGKETQYF. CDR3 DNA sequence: TGTGCCAGCAGCCAAGATAGCGGGAAAGAGACCCAGTACTTC.

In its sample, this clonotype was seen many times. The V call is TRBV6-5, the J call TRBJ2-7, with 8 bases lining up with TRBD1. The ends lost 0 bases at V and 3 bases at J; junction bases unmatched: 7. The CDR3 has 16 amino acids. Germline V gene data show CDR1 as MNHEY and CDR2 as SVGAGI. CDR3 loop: CASSYSGTGGFYEQYF. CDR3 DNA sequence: TGTGCCAGCAGTTACTCGGGGACAGGAGGTTTCTACGAGCAGTACTTC.

DNA of the CDR3: TGTGCCAGCAGCTTAGTTTTCGAGACCCAGTACTTC. This translates into CASSLVFETQYF. This rearrangement joins TRBV7-9 to TRBJ2-5; D uncertain. CDR1 SEHNR and CDR2 FQNEAQ come from the germline V gene (reference sequence). Trimming shortened V by 1 base and J by 5 bases, and 5 bases separated the two germline ends. The length of the CDR3 is 12 residues. Full variable domain (missing parts from reference TRBV7-9 and TRBJ2-5): DTGVSQNPRHKITKRGQNVTFRCDPISEHNRLYWYRQTLGQGPEFLTYFQNEAQLEKSRLLSDRFSAERPKGSFSTLEIQRTEQGDSAMYLCASSLVFETQYFGPGTRLLVL.

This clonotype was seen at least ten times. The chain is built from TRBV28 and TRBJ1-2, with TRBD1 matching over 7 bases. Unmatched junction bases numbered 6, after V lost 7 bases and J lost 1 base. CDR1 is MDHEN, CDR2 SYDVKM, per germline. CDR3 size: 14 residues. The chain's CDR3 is CASTRDSLNYGYTF. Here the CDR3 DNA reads TGTGCCAGCACCCGGGACAGTCTTAACTATGGCTACACCTTC.

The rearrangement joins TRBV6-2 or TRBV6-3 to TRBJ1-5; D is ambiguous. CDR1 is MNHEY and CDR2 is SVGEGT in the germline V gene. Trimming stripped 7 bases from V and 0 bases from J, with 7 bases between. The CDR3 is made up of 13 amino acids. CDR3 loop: CASTRTSNQPQHF. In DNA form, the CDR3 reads TGTGCCAGCACCCGGACTAGCAATCAGCCCCAGCATTTT.

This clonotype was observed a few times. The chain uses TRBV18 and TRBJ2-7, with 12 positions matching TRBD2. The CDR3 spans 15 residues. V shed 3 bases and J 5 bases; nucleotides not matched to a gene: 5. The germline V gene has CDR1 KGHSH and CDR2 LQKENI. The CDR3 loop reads CASSPTSGSRNEQYF. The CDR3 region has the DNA TGTGCCAGCTCACCGACTAGCGGGAGTAGAAACGAGCAGTACTTC. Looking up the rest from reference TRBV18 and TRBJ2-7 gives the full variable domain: NAGVMQNPRHLVRRRGQEARLRCSPMKGHSHVYWYRQLPEEGLKFMVYLQKENIIDESGMPKERFSAEFPKEGPSILRIQQVVRGDSAAYFCASSPTSGSRNEQYFGPGTRLTVT.

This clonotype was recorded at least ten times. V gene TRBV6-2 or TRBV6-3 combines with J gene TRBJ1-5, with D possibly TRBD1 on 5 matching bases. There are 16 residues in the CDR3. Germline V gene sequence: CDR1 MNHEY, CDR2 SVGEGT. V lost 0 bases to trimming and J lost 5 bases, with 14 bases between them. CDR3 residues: CASSYSAIRVDQPQHF. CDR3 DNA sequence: TGTGCCAGCAGTTACTCTGCTATCAGGGTCGATCAGCCCCAGCATTTT.

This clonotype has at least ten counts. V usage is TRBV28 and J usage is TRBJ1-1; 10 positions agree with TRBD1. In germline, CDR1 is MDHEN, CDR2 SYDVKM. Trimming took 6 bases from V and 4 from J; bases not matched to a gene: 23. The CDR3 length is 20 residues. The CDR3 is CASRLVPLIGTGAGGTEAFF. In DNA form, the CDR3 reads TGTGCCAGCAGGTTAGTCCCTCTTATCGGGACAGGGGCGGGAGGCACTGAAGCTTTCTTT. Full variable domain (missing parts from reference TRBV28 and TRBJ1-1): DVKVTQSSRYLVKRTGEKVFLECVQDMDHENMFWYRQDPGLGLRLIYFSYDVKMKEKGDIPEGYSVSREKKERFSLILESASTNQTSMYLCASRLVPLIGTGAGGTEAFFGQGTRLTVV.

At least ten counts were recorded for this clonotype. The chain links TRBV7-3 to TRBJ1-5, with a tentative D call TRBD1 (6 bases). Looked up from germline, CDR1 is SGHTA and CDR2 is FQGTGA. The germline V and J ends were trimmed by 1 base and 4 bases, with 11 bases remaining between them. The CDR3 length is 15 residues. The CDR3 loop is CASSLNGGRNQPQHF. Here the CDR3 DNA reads TGTGCCAGCAGCTTAAATGGGGGGCGTAATCAGCCCCAGCATTTT.

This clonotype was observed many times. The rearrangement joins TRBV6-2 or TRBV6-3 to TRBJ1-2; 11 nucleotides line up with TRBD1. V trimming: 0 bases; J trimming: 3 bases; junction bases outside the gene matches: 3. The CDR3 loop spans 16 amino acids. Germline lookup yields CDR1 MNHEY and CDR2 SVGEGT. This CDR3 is CASSYSSGQGDYGYTF. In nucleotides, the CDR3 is TGTGCCAGCAGTTACTCGTCGGGACAGGGGGACTATGGCTACACCTTC.

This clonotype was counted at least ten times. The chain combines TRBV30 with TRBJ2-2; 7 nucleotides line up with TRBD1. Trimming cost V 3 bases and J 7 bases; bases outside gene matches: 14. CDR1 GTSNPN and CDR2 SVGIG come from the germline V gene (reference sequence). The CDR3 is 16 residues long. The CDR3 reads CAWRKAPGQTSGELFF. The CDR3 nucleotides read TGTGCCTGGAGAAAAGCACCGGGACAGACGAGCGGGGAGCTGTTTTTT.

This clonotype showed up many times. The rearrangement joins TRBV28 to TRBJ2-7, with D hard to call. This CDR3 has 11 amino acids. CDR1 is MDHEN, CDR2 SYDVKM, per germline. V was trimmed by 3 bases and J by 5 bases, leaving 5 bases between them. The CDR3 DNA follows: TGTGCCAGCAGTTTCTCGGACGAGCAGTACTTC. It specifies CASSFSDEQYF. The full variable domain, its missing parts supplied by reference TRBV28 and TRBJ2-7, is DVKVTQSSRYLVKRTGEKVFLECVQDMDHENMFWYRQDPGLGLRLIYFSYDVKMKEKGDIPEGYSVSREKKERFSLILESASTNQTSMYLCASSFSDEQYFGPGTRLTVT.

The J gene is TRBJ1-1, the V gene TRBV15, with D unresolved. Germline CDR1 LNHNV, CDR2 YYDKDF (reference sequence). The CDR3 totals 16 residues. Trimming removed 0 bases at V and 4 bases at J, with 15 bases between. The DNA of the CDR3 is TGTGCCACCAGCAGAGATAGAGGCTCGGATAGCACTGAAGCTTTCTTT. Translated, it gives CATSRDRGSDSTEAFF.

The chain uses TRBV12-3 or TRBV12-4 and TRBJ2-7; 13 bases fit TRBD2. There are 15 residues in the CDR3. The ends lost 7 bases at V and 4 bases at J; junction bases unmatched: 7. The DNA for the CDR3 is TGTGCCAGCATGACGACTAGCGGGAGGAGGTACGAGCAGTACTTC. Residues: CASMTTSGRRYEQYF.

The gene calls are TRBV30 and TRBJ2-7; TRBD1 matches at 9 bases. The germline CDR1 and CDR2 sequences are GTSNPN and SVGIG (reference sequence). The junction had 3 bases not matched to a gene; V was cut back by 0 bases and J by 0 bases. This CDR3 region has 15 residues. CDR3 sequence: CAWSVQGAPSYEQYF. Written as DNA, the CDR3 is TGTGCCTGGAGTGTACAGGGGGCCCCCTCCTACGAGCAGTACTTC.

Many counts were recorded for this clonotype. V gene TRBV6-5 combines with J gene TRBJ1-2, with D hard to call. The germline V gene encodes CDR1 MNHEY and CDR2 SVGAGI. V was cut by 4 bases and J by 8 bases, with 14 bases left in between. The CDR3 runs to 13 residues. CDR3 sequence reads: CASSSATGRGYTF. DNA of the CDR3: TGTGCCAGCAGTTCAGCGACTGGAAGAGGCTACACCTTC.

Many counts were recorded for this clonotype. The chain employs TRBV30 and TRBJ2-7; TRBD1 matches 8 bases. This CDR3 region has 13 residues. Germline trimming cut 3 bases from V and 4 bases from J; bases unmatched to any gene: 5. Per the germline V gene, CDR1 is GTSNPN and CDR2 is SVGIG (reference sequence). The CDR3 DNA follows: TGTGCCTGGAGAGCTAGGGACAGGTACGAGCAGTACTTC. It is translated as CAWRARDRYEQYF.

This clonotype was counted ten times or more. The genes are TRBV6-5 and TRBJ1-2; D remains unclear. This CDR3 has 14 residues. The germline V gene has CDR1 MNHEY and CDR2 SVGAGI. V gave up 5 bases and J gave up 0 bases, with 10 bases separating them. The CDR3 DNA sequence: TGTGCCAGCAGTCCAGGTGACGCTAACTATGGCTACACCTTC. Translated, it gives CASSPGDANYGYTF.

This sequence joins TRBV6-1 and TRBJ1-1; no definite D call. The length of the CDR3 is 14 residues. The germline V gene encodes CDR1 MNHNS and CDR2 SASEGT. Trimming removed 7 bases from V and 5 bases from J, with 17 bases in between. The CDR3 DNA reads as TGTGCCAGCACATCAGGAGGGCTTTTGACTGAAGCTTTCTTT. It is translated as CASTSGGLLTEAFF.

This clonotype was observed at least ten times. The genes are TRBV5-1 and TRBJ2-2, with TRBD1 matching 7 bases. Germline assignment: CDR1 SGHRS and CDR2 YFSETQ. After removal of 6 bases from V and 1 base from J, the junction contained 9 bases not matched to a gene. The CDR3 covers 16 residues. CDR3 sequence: CASIWEGTENTGELFF. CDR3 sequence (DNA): TGCGCCAGCATCTGGGAAGGGACAGAGAACACCGGGGAGCTGTTTTTT.

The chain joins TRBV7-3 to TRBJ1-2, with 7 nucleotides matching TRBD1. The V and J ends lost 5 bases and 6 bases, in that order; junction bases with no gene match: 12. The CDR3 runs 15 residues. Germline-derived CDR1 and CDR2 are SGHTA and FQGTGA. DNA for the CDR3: TGTGCCAGCAGCCTGCCAGGGGGAGTAGGAGATGGCTACACCTTC. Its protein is CASSLPGGVGDGYTF.

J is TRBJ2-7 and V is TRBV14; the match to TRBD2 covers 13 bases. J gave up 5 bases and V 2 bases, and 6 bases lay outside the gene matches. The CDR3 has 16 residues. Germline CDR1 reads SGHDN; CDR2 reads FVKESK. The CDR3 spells CASSQYWTSGRHEQYF. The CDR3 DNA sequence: TGTGCCAGCAGCCAATATTGGACTAGCGGGAGACACGAGCAGTACTTC.

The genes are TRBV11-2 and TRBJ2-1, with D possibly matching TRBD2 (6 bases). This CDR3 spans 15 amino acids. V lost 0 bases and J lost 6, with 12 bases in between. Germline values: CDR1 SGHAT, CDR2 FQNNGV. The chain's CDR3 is CASSLDREQRNEQFF. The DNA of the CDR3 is TGTGCCAGCAGCTTAGATCGGGAGCAGCGCAATGAGCAGTTCTTC.

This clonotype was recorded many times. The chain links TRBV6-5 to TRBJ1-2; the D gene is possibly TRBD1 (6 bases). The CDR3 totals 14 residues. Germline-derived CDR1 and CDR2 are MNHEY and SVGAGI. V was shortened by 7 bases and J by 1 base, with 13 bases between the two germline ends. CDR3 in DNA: TGTGCCAGCACCCACAGGGCCGATAACTATGGCTACACCTTC. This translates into CASTHRADNYGYTF.

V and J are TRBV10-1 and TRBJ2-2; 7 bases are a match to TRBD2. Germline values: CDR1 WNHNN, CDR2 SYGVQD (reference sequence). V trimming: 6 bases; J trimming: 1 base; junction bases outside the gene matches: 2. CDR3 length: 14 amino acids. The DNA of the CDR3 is TGCGCCAGCAGCCAGCGGGAGAACACCGGGGAGCTGTTTTTT. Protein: CASSQRENTGELFF.